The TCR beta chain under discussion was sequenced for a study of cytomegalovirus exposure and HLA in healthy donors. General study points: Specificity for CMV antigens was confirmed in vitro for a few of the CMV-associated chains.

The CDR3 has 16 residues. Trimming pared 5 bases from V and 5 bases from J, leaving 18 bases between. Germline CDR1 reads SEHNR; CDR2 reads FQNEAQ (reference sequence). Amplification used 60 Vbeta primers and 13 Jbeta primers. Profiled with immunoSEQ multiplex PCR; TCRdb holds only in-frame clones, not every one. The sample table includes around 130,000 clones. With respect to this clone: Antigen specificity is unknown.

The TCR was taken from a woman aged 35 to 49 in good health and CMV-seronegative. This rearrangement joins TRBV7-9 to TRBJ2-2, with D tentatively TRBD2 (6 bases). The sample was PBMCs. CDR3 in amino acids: CASSQGGIGMTGELFF. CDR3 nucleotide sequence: TGTGCCAGCAGCCAAGGAGGGATTGGTATGACCGGGGAGCTGTTTTTT.